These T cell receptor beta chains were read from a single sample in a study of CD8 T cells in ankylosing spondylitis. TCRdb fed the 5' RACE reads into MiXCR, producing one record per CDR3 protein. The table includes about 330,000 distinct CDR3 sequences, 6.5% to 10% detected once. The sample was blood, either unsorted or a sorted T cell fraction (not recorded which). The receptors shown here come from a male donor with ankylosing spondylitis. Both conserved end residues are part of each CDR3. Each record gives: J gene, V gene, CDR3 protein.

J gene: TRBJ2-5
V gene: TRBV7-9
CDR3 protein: CASSTLAGLETQYF

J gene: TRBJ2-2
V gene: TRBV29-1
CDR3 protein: CSVEGLGAGELFF

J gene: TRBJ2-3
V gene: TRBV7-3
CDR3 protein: CASSTLPTDTQYF

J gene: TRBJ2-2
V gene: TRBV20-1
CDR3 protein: CSAPDRIGELFF

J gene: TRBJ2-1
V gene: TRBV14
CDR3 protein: CASSQVGGAASNEQFF

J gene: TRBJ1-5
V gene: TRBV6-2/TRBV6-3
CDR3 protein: CASSYQIAGNQPQHF

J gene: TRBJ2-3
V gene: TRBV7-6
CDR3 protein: CASSSLASRTDTQYF

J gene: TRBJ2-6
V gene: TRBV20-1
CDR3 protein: CSARMAGANVLTF

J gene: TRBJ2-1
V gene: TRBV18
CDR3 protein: CASSPNGLAIGNEQFF

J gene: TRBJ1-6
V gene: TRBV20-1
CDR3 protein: CSASGLDYNSPLHF

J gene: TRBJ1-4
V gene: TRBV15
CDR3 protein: CATSRETGTDNEKLFF

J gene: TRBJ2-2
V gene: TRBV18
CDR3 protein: CASSPTGATGELFF

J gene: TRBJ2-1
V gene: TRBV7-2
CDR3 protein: CASSLRFGRHNEQFF

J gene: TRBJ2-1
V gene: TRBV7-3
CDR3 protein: CASSRTSGRHNEQFF

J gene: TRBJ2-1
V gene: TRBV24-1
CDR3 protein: CATSDLGDSGNEQFF

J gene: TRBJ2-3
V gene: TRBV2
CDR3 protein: CASSVLTGVTDTQYF

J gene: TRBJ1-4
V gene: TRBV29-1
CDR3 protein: CSVREGPDEKLFF

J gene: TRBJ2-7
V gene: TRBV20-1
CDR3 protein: CSARVSSYEQYF

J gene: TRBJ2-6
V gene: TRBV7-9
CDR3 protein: CASTMNSGANVLTF

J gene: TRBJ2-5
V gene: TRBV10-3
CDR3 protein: CAISEWGLETQYF

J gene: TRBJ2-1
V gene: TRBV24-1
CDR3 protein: CATSDPGLAGEDSYNEQFF

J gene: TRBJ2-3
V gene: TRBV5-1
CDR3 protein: CASSLEHRDLDTQYF

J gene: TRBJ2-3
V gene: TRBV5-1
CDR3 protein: CASRLRPPSTDTQYF

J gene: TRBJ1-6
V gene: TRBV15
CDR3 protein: CATSREVAGNIVDSPLHF

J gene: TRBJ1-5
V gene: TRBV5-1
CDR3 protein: CASIYRRYQPQHF

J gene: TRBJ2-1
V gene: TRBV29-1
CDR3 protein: CSGSWNEQFF

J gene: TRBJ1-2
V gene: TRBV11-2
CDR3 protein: CASSPRPGAGDYGYTF

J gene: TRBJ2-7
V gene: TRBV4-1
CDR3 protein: CASSHGTSGRTYEQYF